This T cell receptor beta chain appears in the sequencing data of a study of CD8 T cells in Susac syndrome. Study-wide points: As the study acknowledged, the number of individuals who were part of its TCR sequencing and HLA analysis was relatively small.

Worth noting for this clonotype: The antigen remains unidentified.

Reverse transcription of roughly 0.5 to 1 ug RNA was carried out with random hexamers. MiXCR, run by TCRdb on the immunoSEQ multiplex PCR reads, gives a single entry per CDR3 protein. The sample lists some 130,000 distinct CDR3 sequences, roughly 94% occurring once. Germline-derived CDR1 and CDR2 are MNHNS and SASEGT. The V and J ends lost 7 bases and 5 bases, in that order; junction bases with no gene match: 6. The CDR3 spans 13 residues. The chain is built from TRBV6-1 and TRBJ2-5; the match to TRBD2 covers 8 bases. This receptor was identified in a human donor with multiple sclerosis. Sample: CD4+ T cells from PBMCs. The DNA of the CDR3 is TGTGCCAGCATCCCAGGCGGGGGGGAGACCCAGTACTTC. Residues: CASIPGGGETQYF.